One and the same sample provided the 5 T cell receptor beta chains below, sequenced in a study of shared clonotypes between healthy human individuals. The protocol was immunoSEQ multiplex PCR, while the TCRdb copy is restricted to in-frame clones and leaves out a portion. The table includes under 850,000 clones, approximately 77% detected once. The sample was memory CD4+ T cells sorted from blood. Subset defined: CD45RA-negative fraction. These receptors were collected from a woman in her twenties or thirties in good health.

The chain joins TRBV10-3 to TRBJ2-3, with unresolved D. Per germline, CDR1 ENHRY and CDR2 SYGVKD. The CDR3 is 11 amino acids. V was trimmed by 3 bases and J by 6 bases, leaving 4 bases between them. The CDR3 protein is CAISDVDTQYF. As DNA, the CDR3 is TGTGCCATCAGTGACGTGGATACGCAGTATTTT.

In its sample, this clone was seen a few times. This sequence joins TRBV18 and TRBJ1-5; TRBD1 agrees at 7 bases. V trimming: 5 bases; J trimming: 4 bases; junction bases outside the gene matches: 2. The V gene's germline CDR1 is KGHSH and CDR2 LQKENI. CDR3 length: 13 residues. The CDR3 spells CASSTQGNQPQHF. The CDR3 region has the DNA TGTGCCAGCTCAACACAGGGGAATCAGCCCCAGCATTTT.

The J gene is TRBJ2-7, the V gene TRBV28; D is possibly TRBD2 (6 bases). V dropped 8 bases and J dropped 3 bases, with 23 bases sitting between them. This CDR3 is built from 16 residues. Germline CDR1 reads MDHEN; CDR2 reads SYDVKM. CDR3 DNA sequence: TGTGCCAGCTCATCTCTCGGGATAGCGGTTGACTACGAGCAGTACTTC. Its translation: CASSSLGIAVDYEQYF.

V gene TRBV7-2 combines with J gene TRBJ2-7; no clear D. The V end lost 3 bases, the J end lost 0 bases, and 9 bases lay between the germline ends. The CDR3 is 14 amino acids. Germline values: CDR1 SGHTA, CDR2 FQGNSA. This chain's CDR3 is CASSFNSFSYEQYF. CDR3 bases: TGTGCCAGCAGCTTTAATAGCTTCTCCTACGAGCAGTACTTC.

This chain links TRBV27 with TRBJ2-2, with 15 bases lining up with TRBD2. The CDR3 covers 15 residues. CDR1 and CDR2 (germline): MNHEY, SMNVEV (reference sequence). With V trimmed by 10 bases and J by 6 bases, 6 bases remained unmatched. The CDR3 region is CATRGLAGGPGELFF. The CDR3 nucleotides read TGTGCCACCCGAGGACTAGCGGGAGGGCCCGGGGAGCTGTTTTTT.